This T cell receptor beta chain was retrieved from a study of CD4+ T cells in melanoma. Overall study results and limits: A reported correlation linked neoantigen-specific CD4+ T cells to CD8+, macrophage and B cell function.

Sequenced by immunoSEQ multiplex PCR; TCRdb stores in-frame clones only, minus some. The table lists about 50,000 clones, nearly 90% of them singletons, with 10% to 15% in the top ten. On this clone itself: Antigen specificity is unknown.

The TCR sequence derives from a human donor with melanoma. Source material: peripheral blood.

The CDR3 bases are TGTGCCAGCCAGAGTCCGGGACAGGGAAATTCACCCCTCCACTTT. This translates into CASQSPGQGNSPLHF. The chain couples TRBV6-5 to TRBJ1-6; 9 bases align to TRBD1. V lost 8 bases, J lost 7 bases, and 9 bases stayed unmatched. The germline CDR1 and CDR2 sequences are MNHEY and SVGAGI. The CDR3 contains 15 residues.